The clone carrying this T cell receptor (beta chain) appeared once. Single viable CD3+CD4+CD8-CD45RO+ cells were sorted as the memory CD4+ T cells. This record belongs to a study of memory CD4+ T cells and cytomegalovirus serostatus. Trimming took 1 base from V and 2 from J, leaving 9 bases between them. Germline V CDR1 and CDR2: SGHKS, YYEKEE (reference sequence). The length of the CDR3 is 14 residues. Sequencing used immunoSEQ multiplex PCR; TCRdb keeps in-frame clones, though not all of them. The sample holds tens of thousands of clones; approximately 71% are singletons and the top ten take 1%. The material sequenced was memory CD4+ T cells from blood. The TCR originated in an adult in good health and CMV-seronegative. The rearrangement links TRBV5-5 to TRBJ2-5; no clear D. The CDR3 is CASSLQTVQETQYF. The DNA for the CDR3 is TGTGCCAGCAGCTTGCAAACAGTTCAAGAGACCCAGTACTTC. The full variable domain, completed using reference TRBV5-5 and TRBJ2-5, is DAGVTQSPTHLIKTRGQQVTLRCSPISGHKSVSWYQQVLGQGPQFIFQYYEKEERGRGNFPDRFSARQFPNYSSELNVNALLLGDSALYLCASSLQTVQETQYFGPGTRLLVL.